The source of this T cell receptor (beta chain) is a study of PD-1 blockade in classical Hodgkin lymphoma. Study information: Every 2 weeks, patients had 3 mg/kg nivolumab intravenously.

The CDR3 runs to 15 residues. Trimming shortened V by 0 bases and J by 4 bases, and 13 bases separated the two germline ends. Looked up from germline, CDR1 is GTSNPN and CDR2 is SVGIG (reference sequence). TCRdb's copy holds only in-frame clones and misses some; the assay was immunoSEQ multiplex PCR. The sample contains some 40,000 clones, around 63% of which appear only once. The study, taken as a whole, reports: At baseline, newly diagnosed patients reportedly showed less TCR diversity than healthy donors. Similar baseline diversity was found in complete responders and newly diagnosed patients.

Concerning this clone itself: The antigen is not known.

Brentuximab vedotin exposure varied, and every patient relapsed after autologous stem cell transplantation. Specimen: peripheral blood mononuclear cells (PBMCs), collected before the second cycle of nivolumab. This chain joins TRBV30 and TRBJ1-5; D unresolved. The receptor's source is a human donor with classical Hodgkin lymphoma. CDR3 sequence: CAWSVLRHFNQPQHF. DNA of the CDR3: TGTGCCTGGAGTGTACTTCGACACTTTAATCAGCCCCAGCATTTT.